What follows are 19 T cell receptor beta chains derived from one specimen sequenced in a study of identical twins. TCRdb passed the 5' RACE reads through MiXCR, listing each CDR3 protein once. The sample has some 1,700,000 distinct CDR3 sequences; under 35% are singletons. Sequencing was performed on cord blood. These receptors originate from a newborn girl in good health.

The sample holds many counts of this clonotype. The chain is built from TRBV14 and TRBJ1-2; D is possibly TRBD1 (6 bases). The length of the CDR3 is 14 residues. Germline CDR1 reads SGHDN; CDR2 reads FVKESK. Trimming cost V 0 bases and J 3 bases, with 8 bases left between them. The CDR3 DNA sequence: TGTGCCAGCAGCCAAGACAGGGGATACTATGGCTACACCTTC. Translated, it gives CASSQDRGYYGYTF.

This clonotype showed up just a few times. The chain recombines TRBV5-4 with TRBJ2-7; D possibly uses TRBD1 or TRBD2 (5 bases each). V was cut by 7 bases and J by 4 bases, with 18 bases left in between. This CDR3 region has 14 residues. Germline assignment: CDR1 SGHNT and CDR2 YYREEE (reference sequence). CDR3 in amino acids: CASGTQLRSYEQYF. DNA for the CDR3: TGTGCCAGCGGGACCCAACTCAGGTCGTACGAGCAGTACTTC.

This clonotype was counted between two and nine times. The V gene is TRBV20-1, the J gene TRBJ1-5; 7 nucleotides match TRBD1. Trimming took 3 bases from V and 5 from J; bases not matched to a gene: 10. Germline CDR1 and CDR2: DFQATT and SNEGSKA (reference sequence). The CDR3 totals 15 residues. For the CDR3, the DNA is TGCAGTGCTAGGAGCTTACAGGGGTTCGATCAGCCCCAGCATTTT. Its protein product is CSARSLQGFDQPQHF.

The chain recombines TRBV21-1 with TRBJ1-1; the listed D gene, TRBD1, was not tested against the DNA. TRBV21-1 is an annotated pseudogene. The CDR3 spans 16 residues. The CDR3 loop is CASSHPRNRGPTEAFF. As DNA, the CDR3 is TGTGCCAGCAGCCATCCGCGAAACAGGGGGCCCACTGAAGCTTTCTTT.

This chain uses TRBV7-2 with TRBJ2-3; 8 positions match TRBD2. Per germline, CDR1 SGHTA and CDR2 FQGNSA. The CDR3 runs to 16 residues. With 6 bases clipped from V and 2 bases from J, the junction kept 10 bases outside the gene matches. CDR3 loop: CASSLFGGRTTDTQYF. The CDR3 DNA follows: TGTGCCAGCAGTTTATTTGGCGGGAGGACCACAGATACGCAGTATTTT.

The rearrangement joins TRBV6-6 to TRBJ1-2, with D tentatively TRBD1 (5 bases). This CDR3 comprises 13 residues. The V gene lost 5 bases and the J gene lost 6 bases, with 13 bases spanning the gap. Per germline, CDR1 MNHNY and CDR2 SVGAGI (reference sequence). Here the CDR3 reads CASSPSGLNGYTF. The CDR3 DNA sequence: TGTGCCAGCAGTCCTTCAGGGTTAAATGGCTACACCTTC.

This clonotype was counted between two and nine times. The gene calls are TRBV6-1 and TRBJ1-5, with D unclear. CDR3 size: 15 residues. CDR1 and CDR2 from the germline V gene are MNHNS and SASEGT. V lost 3 bases to trimming and J lost 4 bases, with 13 bases between them. CDR3 sequence reads: CASSEAIHMNQPQHF. CDR3 nucleotide sequence: TGTGCCAGCAGTGAGGCGATACACATGAATCAGCCCCAGCATTTT.

The CDR3 sequence: CASSSLAGVSHEQYF. The CDR3 DNA sequence: TGTGCCAGCAGCTCACTAGCGGGAGTATCCCATGAGCAGTACTTC. This chain joins TRBV13 and TRBJ2-7; 11 nucleotides align to TRBD2. V was pared by 4 bases and J by 7 bases, with 9 bases of the junction left unmatched. This CDR3 region has 15 residues. Germline CDR1 PRHDT, CDR2 FYEKMQ (reference sequence).

On this clonotype itself: A read error may account for a junction end that differs from germline. The gene calls are TRBV11-2 and TRBJ2-3, with D perhaps matching TRBD2 (6 bases). Per the germline V gene, CDR1 is SGHAT and CDR2 is FQNNGV. The CDR3 is 16 amino acids. The CDR3 loop reads CASGLAGSHPTDTQYF. The CDR3 nucleotides are TGTGCCAGCGGCTTGGCGGGGAGCCACCCCACAGATACGCAGTATTTT.

In its sample, this clonotype was seen a few times. The J gene is TRBJ1-1, the V gene TRBV10-3, with D maybe TRBD1 (5 bases). Trimming removed 6 bases at V and 0 bases at J, with 5 bases between. CDR1 and CDR2 from the germline V gene are ENHRY and SYGVKD. This CDR3 has 12 residues. The CDR3 loop is CAIRDMNTEAFF. The CDR3 region has the DNA TGTGCCATCAGGGACATGAACACTGAAGCTTTCTTT.

The V and J genes are TRBV11-2 and TRBJ1-2, with TRBD1 matching 8 bases. V was pared by 4 bases and J by 3 bases, with 7 bases of the junction left unmatched. The length of the CDR3 is 15 residues. CDR1 and CDR2 from the germline V gene are SGHAT and FQNNGV. The CDR3 is CASSSGQGGDYGYTF. In nucleotides, the CDR3 is TGTGCCAGCAGCTCCGGACAGGGAGGCGACTATGGCTACACCTTC.

The genes are TRBV20-1 and TRBJ2-7, with D possibly TRBD1 on 5 matching bases. The length of the CDR3 is 14 residues. V was shortened by 3 bases and J by 3 bases, with 15 bases between the two germline ends. Germline CDR1 DFQATT, CDR2 SNEGSKA (reference sequence). This CDR3 is CSASPRAPRYEQYF. Written as DNA, the CDR3 is TGCAGTGCTAGTCCCAGGGCGCCCCGCTACGAGCAGTACTTC.

The V gene is TRBV5-4, the J gene TRBJ2-3; TRBD2 agrees at 7 bases. The CDR3 is 16 amino acids. Germline V gene sequence: CDR1 SGHNT, CDR2 YYREEE (reference sequence). V lost 1 base to trimming and J lost 4 bases; unmatched junction nucleotides: 9. The DNA of the CDR3 is TGTGCCAGCAGCTTGTTTGCTAGCGGAAGGGCAGATACGCAGTATTTT. Translating it yields CASSLFASGRADTQYF.

There are a few counts of this clonotype. CDR3: CASSHGTGNGNTEAFF. The CDR3, as DNA: TGCGCCAGCAGCCATGGGACAGGTAACGGTAACACTGAAGCTTTCTTT. The V and J genes are TRBV5-1 and TRBJ1-1, with 8 bases identical to TRBD1. The CDR3 consists of 16 residues. The germline gives CDR1 SGHRS, CDR2 YFSETQ. V trimming: 4 bases; J trimming: 2 bases; junction bases outside the gene matches: 10.

The chain employs TRBV9 and TRBJ2-1, with 9 bases lining up with TRBD2. The CDR3 length is 16 residues. Germline assignment: CDR1 SGDLS and CDR2 YYNGEE. V was clipped by 3 bases and J by 3 bases; unmatched bases: 7. CDR3 nucleotide sequence: TGTGCCAGCAGCGCCCGGACTAGCGTTATCTACAATGAGCAGTTCTTC. Translated: CASSARTSVIYNEQFF.

The table lists this clonotype with a count of one. V is TRBV28 and J is TRBJ1-5, with D possibly matching TRBD1 (5 bases). There are 14 residues in the CDR3. CDR1 and CDR2 (germline): MDHEN, SYDVKM. V was clipped by 6 bases and J by 4 bases, with 13 bases between them. The CDR3 nucleotides are TGTGCCAGCAGGACCGTAGACAGAAATCAGCCCCAGCATTTT. It is translated as CASRTVDRNQPQHF.

The rearrangement links TRBV12-3 or TRBV12-4 to TRBJ2-1, with TRBD2 matching 14 bases. J lost 3 bases, V lost 5 bases, and 18 bases had no gene match. The CDR3 totals 21 residues. The CDR3 DNA follows: TGTGCCAGCAGTCCACTACCCGGACTAGCGGGAGGCCAAACCCTCTACAATGAGCAGTTCTTC. Translation: CASSPLPGLAGGQTLYNEQFF.

This chain joins TRBV4-1 and TRBJ2-7; TRBD1 matches 7 bases. The CDR3 runs 15 residues. V lost 1 base to trimming and J lost 4 bases; unmatched junction nucleotides: 7. CDR1 and CDR2 (germline): MGHRA, YSYEKL. CDR3 nucleotide sequence: TGCGCCAGCAGCCAAGGGTCGACAGGGAGTTACGAGCAGTACTTC. Its protein is CASSQGSTGSYEQYF.

V usage is TRBV20-1 and J usage is TRBJ2-3; 7 positions match TRBD2. The germline gives CDR1 DFQATT, CDR2 SNEGSKA (reference sequence). The CDR3 has 17 amino acids. The ends lost 3 bases at V and 1 base at J; junction bases unmatched: 13. The CDR3 sequence is CSARRGAGLSRTDTQYF. The DNA for the CDR3 is TGCAGTGCTAGGAGAGGAGCGGGACTATCTCGCACAGATACGCAGTATTTT.